Shown below are 2 T cell receptor beta chains from a single sample sequenced in a study of T cell responses to AZD1222 COVID-19 vaccine. Profiling relied on immunoSEQ multiplex PCR, and the TCRdb table lists in-frame clones only, not all of them. This table holds about 180,000 clones, over 90% found once. The sample here was peripheral blood, taken 28 days after the second AZD1222 dose. The source of these receptors is an adult who received the AZD1222 COVID-19 vaccine.

The chain carries TRBV11-3 and TRBJ2-1; possibly TRBD2 for D (5 bases). CDR3 size: 16 residues. Trimming shortened V by 5 bases and J by 9 bases, and 23 bases separated the two germline ends. In germline, CDR1 is SGHNT, CDR2 YENEEA. The CDR3 nucleotides are TGTGCCAGCAGCCTTCCCCCGAAAACGGGAAACAGTGAGCAGTTCTTC. The encoded protein is CASSLPPKTGNSEQFF.

V gene TRBV30 combines with J gene TRBJ1-1; TRBD1 matches 9 bases. This CDR3 spans 13 amino acids. Looked up from germline, CDR1 is GTSNPN and CDR2 is SVGIG (reference sequence). V lost 4 bases and J lost 5; bases outside the gene matches: 5. CDR3 amino acids: CAWNRGRFTEAFF. CDR3 coding DNA: TGTGCCTGGAACAGGGGGCGGTTTACTGAAGCTTTCTTT.